Reported below is one T cell receptor beta chain. These data are taken from a study of control samples from healthy donors and cancer patients. Sequencing was performed with immunoSEQ multiplex PCR; in TCRdb, only in-frame clones are kept and a portion is missing. This sample has about 83,000 clones; 90% to 95% occur once, and the top ten carry around 17%. This CDR3 region has 14 residues. Germline loops: CDR1 SNHLY, CDR2 FYNNEI. Germline trimming cut 7 bases from V and 7 bases from J; bases unmatched to any gene: 7. Sample: blood. The receptor comes from a man aged 45-65 years in good health. The chain has TRBV2 and TRBJ1-6; 7 bases fit TRBD1. Written as DNA, the CDR3 is TGTGCCAGCAAGGGACAGACGGCGAATTCACCCCTCCACTTT. This sequence encodes CASKGQTANSPLHF.